A selection of T cell receptor beta chains follows, all from one sample in a study of vaccination effects on CD4 cells after COVID-19. These TCRs' antigens remain unknown. Profiled with immunoSEQ multiplex PCR; TCRdb holds only in-frame clones, not every one. The sample records around 46,000 clones, roughly four fifths being singletons. The sequencing used CD4+ T cells from PBMCs cultured with a peptide pool, collected before COVID-19 vaccination. These receptor sequences come from a human donor who had a prior SARS-CoV-2 infection. Each CDR3 is given with its conserved first and last residue. A D gene is named only where the DNA matches it firmly. Where a row states a size, it is once, few, many or the class of an expanded clone; other rows omit it.

14,TRBV27,TRBJ2-7,TRBD2,.,TGTGCCAGCAGACCGGTTGGGGGAGGGTACGAGCAGTACTTC,CASRPVGGGYEQYF
15,TRBV3-1/TRBV3-2,TRBJ1-6,TRBD1,.,TGTGCCAGCAGCCCCCGGGGAGGGGGCAATTCACCCCTCCACTTT,CASSPRGGGNSPLHF
15,TRBV4-1,TRBJ1-5,.,few,TGCGCCAGCAGCCAAGCAGGACACGATAATCAGCCCCAGCATTTT,CASSQAGHDNQPQHF
15,TRBV5-5,TRBJ2-3,.,.,TGTGCCAGCAGCTCCTTGGACAGACCGACAGATACGCAGTATTTT,CASSSLDRPTDTQYF
13,TRBV2,TRBJ1-4,.,.,TGTGCCAGCAGTCGGGGATCGGGTGAAAAACTGTTTTTT,CASSRGSGEKLFF
15,TRBV9,TRBJ2-7,.,.,TGTGCCAGCAGCCCGGAAGGGGGTCTCGGGGACGAGCAGTACTTC,CASSPEGGLGDEQYF
16,TRBV9,TRBJ2-3,.,.,TGTGCCAGCAGCGTACTACCTCAGGGGGGAACAGATACGCAGTATTTT,CASSVLPQGGTDTQYF
14,TRBV18,TRBJ2-7,TRBD1,.,TGTGCCAGCTCACCCGACAGGGGGCAGGGCGAGCAGTACTTC,CASSPDRGQGEQYF
13,TRBV7-9,TRBJ2-7,.,.,TGTGCCAGCAGCTTAGCGGCCACGTACGAGCAGTACTTC,CASSLAATYEQYF
14,TRBV15,TRBJ2-7,.,.,TGTGCCACCAGCGTTCTCAGGGAGACCTACGAGCAGTACTTC,CATSVLRETYEQYF
16,TRBV28,TRBJ1-6,.,few,TGTGCCAGCAGTCAGGGGTACAGCTCCTATAATTCACCCCTCCACTTT,CASSQGYSSYNSPLHF
14,TRBV7-2,TRBJ2-1,TRBD2,.,TGTGCCAGCAGCTTTAGCGGGACGAACAATGAGCAGTTCTTC,CASSFSGTNNEQFF
13,TRBV18,TRBJ2-4,TRBD1,.,TGTGCCAGCTCCCAGGGACAGGCGAACATTCAGTACTTC,CASSQGQANIQYF
13,TRBV6-5,TRBJ1-5,.,.,TGTGCCACACAGCGAGAATTCAATCAGCCCCAGCATTTT,CATQREFNQPQHF
16,TRBV5-1,TRBJ2-2,.,.,TGCGCCAGCAGCCCACCGGACTGGACGAACACCGGGGAGCTGTTTTTT,CASSPPDWTNTGELFF
16,TRBV7-3,TRBJ2-2,TRBD1,.,TGTGCCAGCAGCGCTACAGGGGGTCTTCCCACCGGGGAGCTGTTTTTT,CASSATGGLPTGELFF
14,TRBV9,TRBJ2-5,TRBD1,.,TGTGCCAGCAGCGCCGGACAGGGTGAGGAGACCCAGTACTTC,CASSAGQGEETQYF
12,TRBV6-5,TRBJ1-2,.,.,TGTGCCAGCAGTCTAGGGACCTATGGCTACACCTTC,CASSLGTYGYTF
15,TRBV27,TRBJ1-2,.,.,TGTGCCAGCAGTATGGGCCCGGCTAGATACTATGGCTACACCTTC,CASSMGPARYYGYTF
15,TRBV5-4,TRBJ1-3,.,.,TGTGCCAGCAGCTTGGACAGGGAGGGAGGAAACACCATATATTTT,CASSLDREGGNTIYF
15,TRBV7-3,TRBJ2-3,TRBD2,.,TGTGCCAGCAGCTTATTTGGACTAGAAAAAGATACGCAGTATTTT,CASSLFGLEKDTQYF
12,TRBV7-8,TRBJ1-5,.,once,TGTGCCAGCAGCAGGGGGAATCAGCCCCAGCATTTT,CASSRGNQPQHF
13,TRBV12-3/TRBV12-4,TRBJ2-1,.,.,TGTGCCAGCAGTCCATCACTAGCTAATGAGCAGTTCTTC,CASSPSLANEQFF
16,TRBV19,TRBJ2-1,TRBD2,.,TGTGCCAGTTCGATGACTAGCGGGAGATCCTACAATGAGCAGTTCTTC,CASSMTSGRSYNEQFF
15,TRBV5-6,TRBJ1-1,.,.,TGTGCCAGCAGCTTAGGTGCGGGGAAGTCGGCTGAAGCTTTCTTT,CASSLGAGKSAEAFF
17,TRBV19,TRBJ1-5,TRBD1,.,TGTGCCAGTAGCGCCGGGACAGGGGTCTATAGCAATCAGCCCCAGCATTTT,CASSAGTGVYSNQPQHF
14,TRBV6-1,TRBJ2-3,.,few,TGTGCCAGCAGTGAAGCGCAGGGTGATGATACGCAGTATTTT,CASSEAQGDDTQYF
13,TRBV18,TRBJ2-5,.,.,TGTGCCAGCTCCGAGCAGGGTTGGGAGACCCAGTACTTC,CASSEQGWETQYF
15,TRBV7-8,TRBJ1-1,.,.,TGTGCCAGCAGCTTAGCGCGGGGGACGAACACTGAAGCTTTCTTT,CASSLARGTNTEAFF
17,TRBV6-2/TRBV6-3,TRBJ2-2,TRBD2,.,TGTGCCAGCAGTTACTCGCTACTAGCGGGAGAGGCTGGGGAGCTGTTTTTT,CASSYSLLAGEAGELFF
14,TRBV28,TRBJ1-2,.,few,TGTGCCAGCAATAGGGGCAGGTCTAACTATGGCTACACCTTC,CASNRGRSNYGYTF
15,TRBV7-2,TRBJ1-3,.,.,TGTGCCAGCAGCTTTTACCCACCCAGGGGAAACACCATATATTTT,CASSFYPPRGNTIYF
13,TRBV6-5,TRBJ2-5,.,once,TGTGCCAGCAGAGGGGGTTTCGCAGAGACCCAGTACTTC,CASRGGFAETQYF
13,TRBV6-5,TRBJ1-1,.,few,TGTGCCAGCAGTTCCAATACCCCTAAGAGAGCTTTCTTT,CASSSNTPKRAFF
14,TRBV9,TRBJ2-5,.,.,TGTGCCAGCAGCCCCGGACAGACGGGAGAGACCCAGTACTTC,CASSPGQTGETQYF
12,TRBV7-9,TRBJ2-1,.,.,TGTGCCAGCAGCTTAGGGCAACTTGAGCAGTTCTTC,CASSLGQLEQFF
16,TRBV5-5,TRBJ2-1,.,.,TGTGCCAGCAGACCTCGTATGATTGCTTCCTACAATGAGCAGTTCTTC,CASRPRMIASYNEQFF
12,TRBV2,TRBJ1-6,.,few,TGTGCCAGCAGTGTTTTTGGGTCACCCCTCCACTTT,CASSVFGSPLHF
13,TRBV2,TRBJ2-3,TRBD2,.,TGTGCCAGCCTACTAGCGGGCACAGATACGCAGTATTTT,CASLLAGTDTQYF
16,TRBV9,TRBJ2-2,TRBD1,.,TGTGCCAGCAGCGTAGACCCCGGACAGGGCACCGGGGAGCTGTTTTTT,CASSVDPGQGTGELFF
12,TRBV28,TRBJ1-4,TRBD1,.,TGTGCCAGCAGCTGGACAGGAGAAAAACTGTTTTTT,CASSWTGEKLFF
16,TRBV7-6,TRBJ2-1,TRBD2,.,TGTGCCAGCAGCCGCGCTTTAGCGGGACCCTACAATGAGCAGTTCTTC,CASSRALAGPYNEQFF
14,TRBV6-1,TRBJ2-7,.,.,TGTGCCAGCAGTGAACAGGCACAGAGGAACGAGCAGTACTTC,CASSEQAQRNEQYF
15,TRBV6-2/TRBV6-3,TRBJ2-3,.,.,TGTGCCAGCAGCACCTTCGCGACGGGATCTGGTACGCAGTATTTT,CASSTFATGSGTQYF
13,TRBV5-1,TRBJ2-1,TRBD1,.,TGCGCCAGTGGGACAGGGGGATCCAATGAGCAGTTCTTC,CASGTGGSNEQFF
17,TRBV30,TRBJ1-1,.,.,TGTGCCTGGAGTCACATGGGGTGGGGCGAGGTGAACACTGAAGCTTTCTTT,CAWSHMGWGEVNTEAFF
17,TRBV24-1,TRBJ2-6,.,.,TGTGCCACCAGTGACCCCGGGGCCAAGGCCGGGGCCAACGTCCTGACTTTC,CATSDPGAKAGANVLTF
14,TRBV25-1,TRBJ2-3,.,.,TGTGCCAGCAGCCCTAGCGTATACACAGATACGCAGTATTTT,CASSPSVYTDTQYF
18,TRBV21-1,TRBJ2-7,.,.,TGTGCCAGCACCAAGACTAGCGGGAGTTCGCGGGTAAGGTACGAGCAGTACTTC,CASTKTSGSSRVRYEQYF
14,TRBV28,TRBJ1-2,.,.,TGTGCCAGCAGTCTAACAGGTGCCACCTATGGCTACACCTTC,CASSLTGATYGYTF
15,TRBV2,TRBJ2-3,TRBD2,.,TGTGCCAGCGGGGGGACTAGCGGGACCACAGATACGCAGTATTTT,CASGGTSGTTDTQYF